The source of this TCR beta chain is a study of post-analysis software for immune sequencing data. Study at large: Relapsing-remitting, secondary progressive and progressive-relapsing forms of multiple sclerosis all featured among disease courses. Overall study results and limits: Relative to controls, patients with multiple sclerosis showed significantly lower normalized Chao1 diversity. Batch-matched samples strongly co-clustered by F measure. Five or six TRBV segments, TRBV5-6, TRBV5-1 and TRBV20-1 among them, were found more frequent in patients than controls.

This clonotype was counted between two and nine times. Its target is not known. The library was made from cDNA and included unique molecular identifiers. Researchers reported 400,000 to 550,000 cDNA molecules coming from around 1 to 9.1 million T cells. TCRdb itself ran the PCR reads through MiXCR, one entry per CDR3 protein. Of hundreds of thousands of distinct CDR3 sequences detected, 30% appear once; the ten largest clones hold 0.55% to 0.65%. The CDR3 sequence is 17 residues long. Germline V gives CDR1 SQVTM, CDR2 ANQGSEA. The V end lost 7 bases, the J end lost 3 bases, and 25 bases lay between the germline ends.

The sequenced material came from blood. The chain has TRBV29-1 and TRBJ2-1, with a possible D match to TRBD2 (6 bases). The sequence came from a girl aged 10-17 years with multiple sclerosis. CDR3 residues: CSARGGFGTGIYNEQFF. The CDR3 DNA reads as TGCAGCGCGCGTGGAGGGTTTGGTACGGGAATCTACAATGAGCAGTTCTTC.